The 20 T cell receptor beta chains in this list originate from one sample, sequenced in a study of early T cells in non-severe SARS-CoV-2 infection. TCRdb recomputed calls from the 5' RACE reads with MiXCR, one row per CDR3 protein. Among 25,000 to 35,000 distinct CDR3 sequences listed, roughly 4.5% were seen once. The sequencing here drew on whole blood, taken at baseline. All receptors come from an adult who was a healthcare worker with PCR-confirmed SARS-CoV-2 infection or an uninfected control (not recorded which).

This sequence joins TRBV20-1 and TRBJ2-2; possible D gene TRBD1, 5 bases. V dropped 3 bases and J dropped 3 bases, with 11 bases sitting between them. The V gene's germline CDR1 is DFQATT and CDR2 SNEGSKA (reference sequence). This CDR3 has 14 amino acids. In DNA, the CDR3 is TGCAGTGCTAGGGCAGGGTGGGACACCGGGGAGCTGTTTTTT. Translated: CSARAGWDTGELFF.

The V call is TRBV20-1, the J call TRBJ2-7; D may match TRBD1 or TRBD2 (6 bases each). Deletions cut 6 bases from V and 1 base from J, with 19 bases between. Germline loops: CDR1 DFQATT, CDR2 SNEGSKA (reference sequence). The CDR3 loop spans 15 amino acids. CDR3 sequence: CSAPAGRGGSYEQYF. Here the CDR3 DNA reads TGCAGTGCCCCCGCGGGCAGGGGAGGATCCTACGAGCAGTACTTC.

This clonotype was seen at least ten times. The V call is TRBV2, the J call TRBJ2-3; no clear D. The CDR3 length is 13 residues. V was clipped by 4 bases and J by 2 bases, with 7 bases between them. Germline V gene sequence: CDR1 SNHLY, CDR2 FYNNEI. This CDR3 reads CASSVFPTDTQYF. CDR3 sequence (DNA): TGTGCCAGCAGTGTTTTCCCCACAGATACGCAGTATTTT.

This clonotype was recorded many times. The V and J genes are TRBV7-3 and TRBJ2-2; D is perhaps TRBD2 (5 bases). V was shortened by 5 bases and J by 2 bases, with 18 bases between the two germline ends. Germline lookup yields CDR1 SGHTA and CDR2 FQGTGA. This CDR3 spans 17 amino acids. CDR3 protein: CASSTNGLALNTGELFF. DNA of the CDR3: TGTGCCAGCAGCACAAACGGCCTAGCACTTAACACCGGGGAGCTGTTTTTT.

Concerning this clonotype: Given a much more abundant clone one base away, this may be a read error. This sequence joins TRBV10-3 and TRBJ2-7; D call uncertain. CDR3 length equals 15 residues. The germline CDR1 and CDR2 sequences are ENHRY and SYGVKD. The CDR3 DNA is TGTGCCATCAGTGAAAACCCCGGGTCTTCCTACGAGCAGAACTTC. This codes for CAISENPGSSYEQNF.

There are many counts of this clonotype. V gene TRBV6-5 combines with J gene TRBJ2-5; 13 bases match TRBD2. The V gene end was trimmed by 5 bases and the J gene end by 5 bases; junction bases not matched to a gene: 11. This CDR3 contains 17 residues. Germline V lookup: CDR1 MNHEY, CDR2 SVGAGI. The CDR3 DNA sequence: TGTGCCAGCAGTCCCGGGACTAGCGGGGTCTTTGGGGAGACCCAGTACTTC. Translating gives CASSPGTSGVFGETQYF.

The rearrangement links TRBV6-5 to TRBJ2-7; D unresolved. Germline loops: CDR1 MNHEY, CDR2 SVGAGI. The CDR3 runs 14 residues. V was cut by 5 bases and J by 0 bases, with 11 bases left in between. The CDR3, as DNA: TGTGCCAGCAGTAAAGTTATGAGCTCCTACGAGCAGTACTTC. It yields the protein CASSKVMSSYEQYF.

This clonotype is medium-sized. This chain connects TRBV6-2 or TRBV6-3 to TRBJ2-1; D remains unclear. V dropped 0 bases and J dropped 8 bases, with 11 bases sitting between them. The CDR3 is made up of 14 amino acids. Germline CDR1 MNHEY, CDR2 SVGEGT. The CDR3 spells CASSYSYMADEQFF. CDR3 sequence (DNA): TGTGCCAGCAGTTACTCTTATATGGCCGATGAGCAGTTCTTC.

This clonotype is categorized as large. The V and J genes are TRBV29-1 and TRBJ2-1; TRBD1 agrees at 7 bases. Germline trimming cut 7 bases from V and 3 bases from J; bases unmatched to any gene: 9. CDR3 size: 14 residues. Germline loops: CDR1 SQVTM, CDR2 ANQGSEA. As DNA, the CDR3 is TGCAGCGCTTCCGGGACAGTCAACTACAATGAGCAGTTCTTC. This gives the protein CSASGTVNYNEQFF.

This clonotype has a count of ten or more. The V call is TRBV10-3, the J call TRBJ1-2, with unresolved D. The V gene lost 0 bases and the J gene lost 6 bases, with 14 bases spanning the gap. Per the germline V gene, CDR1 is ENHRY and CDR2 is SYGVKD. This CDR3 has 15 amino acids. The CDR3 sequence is CAISESKVPRHGYTF. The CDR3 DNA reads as TGTGCCATCAGTGAGTCGAAAGTTCCGCGGCATGGCTACACCTTC.

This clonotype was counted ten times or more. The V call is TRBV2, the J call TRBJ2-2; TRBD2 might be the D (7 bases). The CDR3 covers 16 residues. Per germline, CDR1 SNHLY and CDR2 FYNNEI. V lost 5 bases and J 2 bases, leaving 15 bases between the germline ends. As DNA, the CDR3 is TGTGCCAGCAGTACCCAAGGGGGGGGAAACACCGGGGAGCTGTTTTTT. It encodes CASSTQGGGNTGELFF. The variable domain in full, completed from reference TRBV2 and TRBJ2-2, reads EPEVTQTPSHQVTQMGQEVILRCVPISNHLYFYWYRQILGQKVEFLVSFYNNEISEKSEIFDDQFSVERPDGSNFTLKIRSTKLEDSAMYFCASSTQGGGNTGELFFGEGSRLTVL.

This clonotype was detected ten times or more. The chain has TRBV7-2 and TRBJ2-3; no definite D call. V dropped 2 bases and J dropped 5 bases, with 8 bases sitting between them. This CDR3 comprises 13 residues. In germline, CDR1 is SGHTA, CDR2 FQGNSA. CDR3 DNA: TGTGCCAGCAGCTTAAGACCGATAGATACGCAGTATTTT. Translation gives CASSLRPIDTQYF. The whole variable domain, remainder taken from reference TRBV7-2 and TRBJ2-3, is GAGVSQSPSNKVTEKGKDVELRCDPISGHTALYWYRQSLGQGLEFLIYFQGNSAPDKSGLPSDRFSAERTGGSVSTLTIQRTQQEDSAVYLCASSLRPIDTQYFGPGTRLTVL.

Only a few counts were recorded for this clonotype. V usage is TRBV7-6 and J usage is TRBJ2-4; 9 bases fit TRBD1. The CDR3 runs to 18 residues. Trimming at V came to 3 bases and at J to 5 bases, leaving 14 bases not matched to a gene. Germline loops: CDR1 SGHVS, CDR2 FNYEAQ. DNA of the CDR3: TGTGCCAGCAGCTTGGGGGGACGTGCGGGACAGGGAGAAAACATTCAGTACTTC. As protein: CASSLGGRAGQGENIQYF.

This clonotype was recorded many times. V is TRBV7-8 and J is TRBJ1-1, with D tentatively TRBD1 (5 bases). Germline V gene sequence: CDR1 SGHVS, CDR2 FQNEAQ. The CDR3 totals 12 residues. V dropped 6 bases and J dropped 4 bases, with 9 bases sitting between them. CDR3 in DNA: TGTGCCAGCAGAGGGAGGGGCACTGAAGCTTTCTTT. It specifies CASRGRGTEAFF.

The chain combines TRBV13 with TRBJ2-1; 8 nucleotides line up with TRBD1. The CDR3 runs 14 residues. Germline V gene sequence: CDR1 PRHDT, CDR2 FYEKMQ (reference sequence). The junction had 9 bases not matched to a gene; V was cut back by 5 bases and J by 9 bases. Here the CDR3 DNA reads TGTGCCAGCAGCCCTGGACAGGGTGCTGGTGAGCAGTTCTTC. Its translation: CASSPGQGAGEQFF.

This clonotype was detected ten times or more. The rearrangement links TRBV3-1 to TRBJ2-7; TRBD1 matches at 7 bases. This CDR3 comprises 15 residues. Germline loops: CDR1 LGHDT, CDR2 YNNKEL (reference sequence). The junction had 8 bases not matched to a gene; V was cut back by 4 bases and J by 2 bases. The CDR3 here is CASSPRDSVAYEQYF. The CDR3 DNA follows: TGTGCCAGCAGCCCACGGGACAGTGTGGCCTACGAGCAGTACTTC.

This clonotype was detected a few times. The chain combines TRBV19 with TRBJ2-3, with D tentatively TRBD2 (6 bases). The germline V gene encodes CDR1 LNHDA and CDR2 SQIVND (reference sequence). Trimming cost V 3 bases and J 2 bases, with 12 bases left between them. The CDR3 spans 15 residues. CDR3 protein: CASSIGTRATDTQYF. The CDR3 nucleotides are TGTGCCAGTAGTATTGGGACTCGTGCCACAGATACGCAGTATTTT.

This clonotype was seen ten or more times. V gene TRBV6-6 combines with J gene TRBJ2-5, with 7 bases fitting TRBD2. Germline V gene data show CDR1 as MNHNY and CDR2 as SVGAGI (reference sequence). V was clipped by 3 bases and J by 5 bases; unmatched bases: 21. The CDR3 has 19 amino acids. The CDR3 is CASSYYRLPRGLGLETQYF. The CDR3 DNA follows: TGTGCCAGCAGTTATTACAGGTTACCACGAGGACTAGGGTTGGAGACCCAGTACTTC.

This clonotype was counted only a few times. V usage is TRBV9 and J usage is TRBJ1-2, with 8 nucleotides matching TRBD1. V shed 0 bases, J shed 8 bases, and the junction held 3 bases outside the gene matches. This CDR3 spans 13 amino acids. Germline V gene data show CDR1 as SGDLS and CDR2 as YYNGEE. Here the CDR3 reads CASSVGTGLGYTF. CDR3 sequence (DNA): TGTGCCAGCAGCGTAGGGACAGGGTTGGGCTACACCTTC.

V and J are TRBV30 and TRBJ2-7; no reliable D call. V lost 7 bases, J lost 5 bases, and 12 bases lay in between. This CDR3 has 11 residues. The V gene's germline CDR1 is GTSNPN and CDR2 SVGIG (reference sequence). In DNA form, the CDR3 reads TGTGCCTTGGATCAAAGAGACGAGCAGTACTTC. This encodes CALDQRDEQYF.